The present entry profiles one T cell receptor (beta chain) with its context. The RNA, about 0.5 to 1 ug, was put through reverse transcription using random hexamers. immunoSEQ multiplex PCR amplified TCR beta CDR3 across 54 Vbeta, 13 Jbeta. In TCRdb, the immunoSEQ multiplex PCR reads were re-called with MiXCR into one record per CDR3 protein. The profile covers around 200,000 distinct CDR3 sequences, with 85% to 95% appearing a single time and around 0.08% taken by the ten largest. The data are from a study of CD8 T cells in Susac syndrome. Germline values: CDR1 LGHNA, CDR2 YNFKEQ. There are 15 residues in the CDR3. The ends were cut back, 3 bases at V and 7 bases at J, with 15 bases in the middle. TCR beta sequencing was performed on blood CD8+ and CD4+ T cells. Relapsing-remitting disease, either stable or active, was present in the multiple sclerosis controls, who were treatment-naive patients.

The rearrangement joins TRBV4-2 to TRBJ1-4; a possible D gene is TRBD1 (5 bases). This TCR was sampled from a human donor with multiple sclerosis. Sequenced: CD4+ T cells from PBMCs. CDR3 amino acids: CASSQPGQGIEKLFF. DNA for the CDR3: TGTGCCAGCAGCCAGCCCGGTCAGGGAATTGAAAAACTGTTTTTT.